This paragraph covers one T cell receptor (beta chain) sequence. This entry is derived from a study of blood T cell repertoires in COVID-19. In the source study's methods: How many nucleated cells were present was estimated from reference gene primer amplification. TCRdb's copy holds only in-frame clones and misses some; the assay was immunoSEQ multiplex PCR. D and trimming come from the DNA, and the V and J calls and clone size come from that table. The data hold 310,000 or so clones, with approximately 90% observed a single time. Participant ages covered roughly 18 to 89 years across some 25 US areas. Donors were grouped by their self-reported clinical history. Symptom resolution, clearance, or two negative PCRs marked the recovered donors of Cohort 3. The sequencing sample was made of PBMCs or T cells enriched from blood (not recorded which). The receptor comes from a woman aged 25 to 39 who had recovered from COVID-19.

The CDR3 is CASSLEGMNNQPQHF. The CDR3 DNA is TGCGCCAGCAGCTTGGAGGGGATGAACAATCAGCCCCAGCATTTT. The V gene is TRBV5-1, the J gene TRBJ1-5; D may be TRBD1 (5 bases). V was cut by 0 bases and J by 3 bases, with 10 bases left in between. Germline V gives CDR1 SGHRS, CDR2 YFSETQ. The CDR3 sequence is 15 residues long.